The rows below give T cell receptor beta chains drawn from one sample of a study of blood T cell repertoires in COVID-19. Repertoires were generated with immunoSEQ multiplex PCR, while TCRdb's copy carries only in-frame clones and drops some. This table has some 240,000 clones, approximately 79% appearing once. Sequencing used PBMCs or T cells enriched from blood (not recorded which). The receptors were gathered from a man under 40 with acute COVID-19. Each CDR3 is given with its conserved first and last residue. Fields, in order: D gene, clone size, J gene, V gene, CDR3 protein, CDR3 DNA. A D gene is named only where the DNA matches it firmly. Rows give clone size only sometimes, using once, few, many, or a class for an expanded clone.

d_call: TRBD2; clone_size: -; j_call: TRBJ2-1; v_call: TRBV19; cdr3_aa: CASSSYSGRAYNEQFF; cdr3_nt: TGTGCCAGTAGTTCATATAGCGGGAGGGCCTACAATGAGCAGTTCTTC
d_call: TRBD1; clone_size: -; j_call: TRBJ1-1; v_call: TRBV28; cdr3_aa: CASSIGQGEAFF; cdr3_nt: TGTGCCAGCAGTATCGGACAGGGAGAAGCTTTCTTT
d_call: -; clone_size: -; j_call: TRBJ2-3; v_call: TRBV27; cdr3_aa: CASLLRGGGTDTQYF; cdr3_nt: TGTGCCAGCCTCCTGAGGGGCGGGGGCACAGATACGCAGTATTTT
d_call: -; clone_size: -; j_call: TRBJ2-1; v_call: TRBV4-3; cdr3_aa: CASSRGDGVTEGNEQFF; cdr3_nt: TGCGCCAGCAGCCGAGGGGACGGTGTTACGGAGGGCAATGAGCAGTTCTTC
d_call: TRBD1; clone_size: -; j_call: TRBJ1-2; v_call: TRBV5-1; cdr3_aa: CASSLGTGANYGYTF; cdr3_nt: TGCGCCAGCAGCTTGGGAACAGGGGCTAACTATGGCTACACCTTC
d_call: -; clone_size: -; j_call: TRBJ2-1; v_call: TRBV6-1; cdr3_aa: CASSEQLEHYNEQFF; cdr3_nt: TGTGCCAGCAGTGAGCAACTAGAGCACTACAATGAGCAGTTCTTC
d_call: TRBD1; clone_size: -; j_call: TRBJ1-2; v_call: TRBV6-1; cdr3_aa: CASSETGGVRGYTF; cdr3_nt: TGTGCCAGCAGTGAGACAGGGGGTGTAAGGGGCTACACCTTC
d_call: -; clone_size: -; j_call: TRBJ1-4; v_call: TRBV29-1; cdr3_aa: CSVVGGGYEKLFF; cdr3_nt: TGCAGCGTTGTCGGGGGTGGATACGAAAAACTGTTTTTT
d_call: -; clone_size: few; j_call: TRBJ1-1; v_call: TRBV6-5; cdr3_aa: CASGQGLNTEAFF; cdr3_nt: TGTGCCAGCGGGCAGGGGTTGAACACTGAAGCTTTCTTT
d_call: -; clone_size: -; j_call: TRBJ1-6; v_call: TRBV5-1; cdr3_aa: CASSSDSWSPLHF; cdr3_nt: TGTGCCAGCAGCTCGGACAGTTGGTCCCCCCTCCACTTT
d_call: -; clone_size: -; j_call: TRBJ2-2; v_call: TRBV24-1; cdr3_aa: CATSHPGMRGGAGELFF; cdr3_nt: TGTGCCACCAGCCACCCTGGAATGCGGGGCGGGGCCGGGGAGCTGTTTTTT